The 11 T cell receptor beta chains in this list originate from one sample, sequenced in a study of cytomegalovirus exposure and HLA in healthy donors (dated 2017 in TCRdb). Receptor amplification or capture employed the immunoSEQ multiplex PCR assay. In its TCRdb copy, this immuneACCESS table keeps in-frame sequences only and misses some clones. Where compared with another copy, unresolved V genes explain less than half of these, and the others have no known cause. This sample is represented by more than 300,000 clones; around 86% of them were singletons. The leading ten clones occupy roughly 0.8% of the sample. Sequenced material: PBMCs. The source of these receptors is a woman younger than 35 in good health and CMV-seronegative.

This chain joins TRBV6-1 and TRBJ2-3; 12 bases align to TRBD2. V was clipped by 4 bases and J by 5 bases; unmatched bases: 4. CDR3 size: 15 residues. Germline V CDR1 and CDR2: MNHNS, SASEGT. The CDR3 region has the DNA TGTGCCAGCAGTGTGACTAGCGGGAGCGGAGATACGCAGTATTTT. Translating gives CASSVTSGSGDTQYF.

This clone was seen more than once but under ten times. The chain recombines TRBV6-5 with TRBJ2-7; 8 nucleotides align to TRBD2. CDR3 length equals 13 residues. J was trimmed by 3 bases and V by 6 bases; bases with no gene match: 4. CDR1 MNHEY and CDR2 SVGAGI come from the germline V gene. CDR3 in amino acids: CASSTGTSYEQYF. DNA for the CDR3: TGTGCCAGCAGCACCGGGACTAGCTACGAGCAGTACTTC.

The chain has TRBV28 and TRBJ2-3, with D maybe TRBD1 (5 bases). Germline CDR1 reads MDHEN; CDR2 reads SYDVKM. V was cut by 5 bases and J by 4 bases, with 16 bases left in between. CDR3 length: 15 residues. CDR3 DNA sequence: TGTGCCAGCAGTCCCGATTCCTCAGGGCCAGATACGCAGTATTTT. It specifies CASSPDSSGPDTQYF.

This rearrangement joins TRBV25-1 to TRBJ2-3; 7 nucleotides match TRBD1. The CDR3 totals 15 residues. Germline CDR1 reads MGHDK; CDR2 reads SYGVNS. V lost 2 bases to trimming and J lost 0 bases; unmatched junction nucleotides: 2. CDR3 sequence reads: CASSEGQASTDTQYF. The DNA of the CDR3 is TGTGCCAGCAGTGAAGGACAGGCAAGCACAGATACGCAGTATTTT.

This rearrangement joins TRBV6-5 to TRBJ2-7, with unresolved D. Germline loops: CDR1 MNHEY, CDR2 SVGAGI. CDR3 size: 15 residues. V lost 5 bases and J 2 bases, leaving 16 bases between the germline ends. Here the CDR3 reads CASSPERSPTYEQYF. CDR3 coding DNA: TGTGCCAGCAGTCCTGAACGGAGCCCTACCTACGAGCAGTACTTC.

This chain uses TRBV7-2 with TRBJ1-4, with TRBD1 matching over 8 bases. Germline CDR1 reads SGHTA; CDR2 reads FQGNSA. The CDR3 length is 13 residues. The ends lost 2 bases at V and 14 bases at J; junction bases unmatched: 7. The CDR3 sequence is CASSLRQGQGLFF. The CDR3 DNA follows: TGTGCCAGCAGCTTAAGACAGGGGCAGGGTCTGTTTTTT.

This clone was seen once. V and J are TRBV5-1 and TRBJ2-7; 7 nucleotides line up with TRBD1. CDR1 and CDR2 (germline): SGHRS, YFSETQ. CDR3 length equals 15 residues. The V gene end was trimmed by 2 bases and the J gene end by 7 bases; junction bases not matched to a gene: 12. CDR3 nucleotide sequence: TGCGCCAGCAGCTTCGAGGCACAGGGGATACGAGAGCAGTACTTC. Translation gives CASSFEAQGIREQYF.

The rearrangement joins TRBV4-3 to TRBJ2-1; TRBD2 aligns across 10 bases. CDR1 and CDR2 (germline): LGHNA, YSLEER. The J segment lost 8 bases and the V segment lost 1 base, leaving 8 bases of the junction unmatched. CDR3 length: 16 amino acids. CDR3 sequence: CASSQGASGSEDEQFF. As DNA, the CDR3 is TGCGCCAGCAGCCAAGGCGCTAGCGGGAGTGAGGATGAGCAGTTCTTC.

This clone was observed once. This chain joins TRBV27 and TRBJ1-4; perhaps TRBD1 as D (5 bases). Germline V gene sequence: CDR1 MNHEY, CDR2 SMNVEV (reference sequence). This CDR3 is built from 14 residues. The V gene lost 3 bases and the J gene lost 7 bases, with 12 bases spanning the gap. CDR3 nucleotide sequence: TGTGCCAGCAGTTTGGGCAGGGTCAGTGAAAAACTGTTTTTT. Translating gives CASSLGRVSEKLFF. The full variable domain, rest sourced from reference TRBV27 and TRBJ1-4, is EAQVTQNPRYLITVTGKKLTVTCSQNMNHEYMSWYRQDPGLGLRQIYYSMNVEVTDKGDVPEGYKVSRKEKRNFPLILESPSPNQTSLYFCASSLGRVSEKLFFGSGTQLSVL.

This chain joins TRBV7-2 and TRBJ1-1, with D possibly TRBD1 on 6 matching bases. The CDR3 has 14 residues. Germline V gene lookup returns CDR1 SGHTA and CDR2 FQGNSA. V was trimmed by 4 bases and J by 5 bases, leaving 14 bases between them. CDR3 nucleotide sequence: TGTGCCAGCAGCTCCCAGGGGCGGGGGACTGAAGCTTTCTTT. It translates to CASSSQGRGTEAFF.

The chain uses TRBV29-1 and TRBJ2-7; D might be TRBD2 (6 bases). V gave up 4 bases and J gave up 0 bases, with 13 bases separating them. Germline-derived CDR1 and CDR2 are SQVTM and ANQGSEA. The CDR3 is 14 amino acids. CDR3 protein: CSVVASETSYEQYF. The CDR3 bases are TGCAGCGTTGTAGCTAGCGAGACCTCCTACGAGCAGTACTTC.